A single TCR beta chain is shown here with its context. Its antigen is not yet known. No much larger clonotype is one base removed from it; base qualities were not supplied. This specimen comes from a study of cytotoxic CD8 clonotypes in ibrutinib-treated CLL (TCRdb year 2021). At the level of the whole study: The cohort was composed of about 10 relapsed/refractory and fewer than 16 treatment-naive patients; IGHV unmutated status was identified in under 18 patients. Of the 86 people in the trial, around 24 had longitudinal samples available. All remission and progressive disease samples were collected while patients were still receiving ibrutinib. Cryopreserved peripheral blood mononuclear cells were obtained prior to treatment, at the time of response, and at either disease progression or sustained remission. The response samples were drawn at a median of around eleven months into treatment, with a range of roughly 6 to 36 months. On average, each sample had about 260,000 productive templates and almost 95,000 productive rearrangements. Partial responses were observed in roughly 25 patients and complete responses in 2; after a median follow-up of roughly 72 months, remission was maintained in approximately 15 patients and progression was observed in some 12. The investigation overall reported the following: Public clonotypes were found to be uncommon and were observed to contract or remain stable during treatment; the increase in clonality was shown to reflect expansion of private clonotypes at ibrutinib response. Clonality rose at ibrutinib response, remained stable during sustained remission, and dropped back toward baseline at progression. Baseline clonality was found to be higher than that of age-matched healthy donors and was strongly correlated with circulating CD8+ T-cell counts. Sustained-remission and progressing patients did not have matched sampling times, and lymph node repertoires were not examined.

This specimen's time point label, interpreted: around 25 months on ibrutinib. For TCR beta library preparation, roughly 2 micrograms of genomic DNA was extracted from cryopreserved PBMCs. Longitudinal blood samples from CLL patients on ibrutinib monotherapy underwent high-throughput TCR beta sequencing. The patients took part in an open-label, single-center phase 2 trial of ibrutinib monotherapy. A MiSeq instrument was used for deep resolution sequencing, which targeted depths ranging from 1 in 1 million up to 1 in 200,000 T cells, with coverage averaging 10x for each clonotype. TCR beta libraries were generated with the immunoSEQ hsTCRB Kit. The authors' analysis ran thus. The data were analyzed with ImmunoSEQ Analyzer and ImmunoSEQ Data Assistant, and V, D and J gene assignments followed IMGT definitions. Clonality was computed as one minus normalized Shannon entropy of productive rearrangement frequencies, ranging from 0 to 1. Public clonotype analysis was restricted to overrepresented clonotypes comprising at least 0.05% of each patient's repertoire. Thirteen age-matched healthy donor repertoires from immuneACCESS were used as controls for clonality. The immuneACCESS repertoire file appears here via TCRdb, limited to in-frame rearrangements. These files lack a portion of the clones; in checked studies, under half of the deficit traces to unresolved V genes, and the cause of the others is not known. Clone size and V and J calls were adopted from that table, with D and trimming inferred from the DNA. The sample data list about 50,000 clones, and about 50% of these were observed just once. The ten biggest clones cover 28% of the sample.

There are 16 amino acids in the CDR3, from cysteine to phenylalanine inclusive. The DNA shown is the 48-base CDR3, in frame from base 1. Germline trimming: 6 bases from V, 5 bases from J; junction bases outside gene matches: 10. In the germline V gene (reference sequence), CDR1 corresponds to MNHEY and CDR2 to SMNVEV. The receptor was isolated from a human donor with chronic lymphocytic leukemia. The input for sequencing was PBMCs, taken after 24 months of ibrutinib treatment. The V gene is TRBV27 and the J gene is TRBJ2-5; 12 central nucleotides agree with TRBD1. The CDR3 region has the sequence CASRPWGTGGRETQYF. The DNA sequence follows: TGTGCCAGCAGACCGTGGGGGACAGGGGGCAGGGAGACCCAGTACTTC.